This entry concerns a single T cell receptor beta chain. The CDR3 runs to 15 residues. The V end lost 6 bases, the J end lost 8 bases, and 22 bases lay between the germline ends. Germline CDR1 SNHLY, CDR2 FYNNEI. In the original processing: How many nucleated cells were present was estimated from reference gene primer amplification. Profiling relied on immunoSEQ multiplex PCR, and the TCRdb table lists in-frame clones only, not all of them. V and J calls and clone size follow that table, whereas D and trimming were derived from the DNA. The repertoire consists of around 270,000 clones, with over 70% occurring once and the leading ten covering around 3.1%. The data stem from a study of blood T cell repertoires in COVID-19. Looking at the study overall: Acute-phase and convalescent COVID-19 samples originated in the United States, Italy and Spain.

Which cohort a participant joined came from the clinical history participants gave. Shortly before study entry, within 2 weeks, exposed participants had met a COVID-19 case. The chain recombines TRBV2 with TRBJ1-2, with D possibly matching TRBD1 (5 bases). This clonotype was obtained from a woman aged 35 to 49 who had been exposed to COVID-19. The sample was PBMCs or T cells enriched from blood (not recorded which). The DNA of the CDR3 is TGTGCCAGCAGCCACCGGGACGGGAGTGGATACGGCTACACCTTC. It specifies CASSHRDGSGYGYTF.